The T cell receptor (beta chain) under discussion was sequenced for a study of OX40 agonist ivuxolimab in advanced cancers. The germline V gene has CDR1 MGHDK and CDR2 SYGVNS. The CDR3 length is 16 residues. The ends were cut back, 2 bases at V and 6 bases at J, with 20 bases in the middle. This clone appeared many times. TCRdb keeps only in-frame clones here, not all; method: immunoSEQ multiplex PCR. The sample consists of tens of thousands of clones, 70% to 90% of them appearing once. The clonotype originates from an adult with an advanced solid tumor such as melanoma, head and neck, liver or kidney cancer. This sequence joins TRBV25-1 and TRBJ2-7; D may match TRBD1 or TRBD2 (5 bases each). The sequenced sample was CD4+ or CD8+ T cells sorted from blood, obtained in a trial of the OX40 agonist ivuxolimab. The CDR3 DNA reads TGTGCCAGCAGTGAAATGGGCGGTGGCACTGGGGGCGAGCAGTACTTC. Translating it yields CASSEMGGGTGGEQYF.